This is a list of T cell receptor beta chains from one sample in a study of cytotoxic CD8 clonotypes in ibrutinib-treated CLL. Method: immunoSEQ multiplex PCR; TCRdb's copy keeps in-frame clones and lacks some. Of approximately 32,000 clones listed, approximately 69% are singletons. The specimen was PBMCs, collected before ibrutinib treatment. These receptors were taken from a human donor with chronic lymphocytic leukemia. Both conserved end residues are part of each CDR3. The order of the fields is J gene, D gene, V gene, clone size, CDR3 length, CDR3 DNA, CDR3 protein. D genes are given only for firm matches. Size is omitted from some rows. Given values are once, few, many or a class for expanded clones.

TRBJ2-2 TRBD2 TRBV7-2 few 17 TGTGCCAGCAGCTTCGGCGGGCTAGCGGGGCTAACCGGGGAGCTGTTTTTT CASSFGGLAGLTGELFF
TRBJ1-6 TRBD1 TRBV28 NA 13 TGTGCCAGCAAGGGGGCCGTGAATTCACCCCTCCACTTT CASKGAVNSPLHF
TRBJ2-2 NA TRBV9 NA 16 TGTGCCAGCAGCGTAGTATCCGGATCGAACACCGGGGAGCTGTTTTTT CASSVVSGSNTGELFF
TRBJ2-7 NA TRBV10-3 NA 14 TGTGCCATCAGGGATGACAGGCAGCCGTACGAGCAGTACTTC CAIRDDRQPYEQYF
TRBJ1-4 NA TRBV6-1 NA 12 TGTGCCAGCAGCCCGAGGAAGGAAAAACTGTTTTTT CASSPRKEKLFF
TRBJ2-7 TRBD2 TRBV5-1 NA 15 TGCGCCAGCAGTAGCGGGAGGGATCCTCGAAGAGAGCAGTACTTC CASSSGRDPRREQYF
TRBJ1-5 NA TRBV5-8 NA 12 TGTGCCAGCAGCTTTGAAGGGGCCCCCAAGCATTTT CASSFEGAPKHF
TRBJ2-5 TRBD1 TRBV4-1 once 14 TGCGCCAGCAGCCTGGGGACAGGGGGAGAGACCCAGTACTTC CASSLGTGGETQYF
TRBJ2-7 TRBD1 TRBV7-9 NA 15 TGTGCCAGCAGCCCTCAGGGGGCGGTGACCTACGAGCAGTACTTC CASSPQGAVTYEQYF
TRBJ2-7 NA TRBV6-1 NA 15 TGTGCCAGCAGTGAATGGGTAGGGAGTGCCTACGAGCAGTACTTC CASSEWVGSAYEQYF
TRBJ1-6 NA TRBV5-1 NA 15 TGCGCCAGCAGCTTGGAAGGGTCGGCAGCGCAGTCCCTCCACTTT CASSLEGSAAQSLHF
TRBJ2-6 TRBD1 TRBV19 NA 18 TGTGCCAGTAGTTCCCGGGACAGGGGAATCGTTGGGGCCAACGTCCTGACTTTC CASSSRDRGIVGANVLTF
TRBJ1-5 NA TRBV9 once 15 TGTGCCAGCAGCGTCGGGGTTTTGAGCAATCAGCCCCAGCATTTT CASSVGVLSNQPQHF
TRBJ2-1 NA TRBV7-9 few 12 TGTGCCAGCAGCACCGAGGGGGATGAGCAGTTCTTC CASSTEGDEQFF
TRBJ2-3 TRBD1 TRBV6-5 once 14 TGTGCCGGCAGTCCACAGGGGGCCCCAGATACGCAGTATTTT CAGSPQGAPDTQYF
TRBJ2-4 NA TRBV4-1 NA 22 TGCGCCAGCAGCCAAGATGGGGTGCGGGACCGGGCCACTAACCTAGCCAAAAACATTCAGTACTTC CASSQDGVRDRATNLAKNIQYF
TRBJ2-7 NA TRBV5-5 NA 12 TGTGCCAGCAGCTTGGATGGGCTCGAGCAGTACTTC CASSLDGLEQYF
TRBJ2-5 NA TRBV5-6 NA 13 TGTGCCAGCAGCTCACCTACGGTGGAGACCCAGTACTTC CASSSPTVETQYF
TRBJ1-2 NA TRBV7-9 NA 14 TGTGCCAGCAGCGGTCTGCAGGGAGGCTATGGCTACACCTTC CASSGLQGGYGYTF
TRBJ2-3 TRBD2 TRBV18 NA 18 TGTGCCAGCTCACCTCGCCGGGGGCGCGGGAGGGCTCCAGATACGCAGTATTTT CASSPRRGRGRAPDTQYF
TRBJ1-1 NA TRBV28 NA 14 TGTGCCAGCCAACGAGCCAGAGTGAGGAATGAAGCTTTCTTT CASQRARVRNEAFF
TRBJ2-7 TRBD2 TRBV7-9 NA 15 TGTGCCAGCAGCGCCCGGACTAGCGGAGCCTACGAGCAGTACTTC CASSARTSGAYEQYF
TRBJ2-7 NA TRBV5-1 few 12 TGCGCCAGCAGCTTGGCCGCGGCTGAGCAGTACTTC CASSLAAAEQYF
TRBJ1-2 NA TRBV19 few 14 TGTGCCAGTAGTATAGTAGAGGGATTCTATGGCTACACCTTC CASSIVEGFYGYTF
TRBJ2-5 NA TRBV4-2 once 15 TGTGCCAGCAGCCAAGATCTCGGGTACCAAGAGACCCAGTACTTC CASSQDLGYQETQYF
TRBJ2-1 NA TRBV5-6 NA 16 TGTGCCAGCAGCTGGCCTTCAATGGGAATCTACAATGAGCAGTTCTTC CASSWPSMGIYNEQFF
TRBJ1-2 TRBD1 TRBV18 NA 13 TGTGCCAGCTCGCAGGGACAGATCTATGGCTACACCTTC CASSQGQIYGYTF
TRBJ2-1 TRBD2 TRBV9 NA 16 TGTGCCAGCAGCGTAGAAGGAGCGGGAGCCTACAATGAGCAGTTCTTC CASSVEGAGAYNEQFF
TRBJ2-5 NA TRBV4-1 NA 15 TGCGCCAGCAGCCAAGGAGAAGGGGGCCAAGAGACCCAGTACTTC CASSQGEGGQETQYF
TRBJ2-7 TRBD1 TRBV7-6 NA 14 TGTGCCAGCAGCCCGGGGACAGGGACCTACGAGCAGTACTTC CASSPGTGTYEQYF
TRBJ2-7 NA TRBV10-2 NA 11 TGCGCCAGCAAATCAAACTACGAGCAGTACTTC CASKSNYEQYF
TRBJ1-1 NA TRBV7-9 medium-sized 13 TGTGCCAGCAGCGCCCCGGGGAACACTGAAGCTTTCTTT CASSAPGNTEAFF
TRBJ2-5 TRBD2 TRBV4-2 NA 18 TGTGCCAGCAGCCAAGATCCGCCCCTAGCGGGAGGTGGAGAGACCCAGTACTTC CASSQDPPLAGGGETQYF
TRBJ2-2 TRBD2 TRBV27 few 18 TGTGCCAGCAGTTTTTCCGGGCTAGCGGGAGTACACACCGGGGAGCTGTTTTTT CASSFSGLAGVHTGELFF
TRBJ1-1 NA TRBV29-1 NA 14 TGCAGCGCCCTATCCGGGGGGCGGTTCACTGAAGCTTTCTTT CSALSGGRFTEAFF
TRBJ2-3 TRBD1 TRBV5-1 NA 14 TGCGCCAGCAGCTCGACAGGGGGCTCGGATACGCAGTATTTT CASSSTGGSDTQYF
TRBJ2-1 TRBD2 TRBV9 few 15 TGTGCCAGCAGCGTAGGCGGGGGGGCCTACAATGAGCAGTTCTTC CASSVGGGAYNEQFF
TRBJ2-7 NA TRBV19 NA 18 TGTGCCAGTAGCCTCACAAATCCGGGACCCCCTATAGTCTACGAGCAGTACTTC CASSLTNPGPPIVYEQYF
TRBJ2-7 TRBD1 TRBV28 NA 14 TGTGCCAGCAGTTTGGTTGGGACAGCCTACGAGCAGTACTTC CASSLVGTAYEQYF